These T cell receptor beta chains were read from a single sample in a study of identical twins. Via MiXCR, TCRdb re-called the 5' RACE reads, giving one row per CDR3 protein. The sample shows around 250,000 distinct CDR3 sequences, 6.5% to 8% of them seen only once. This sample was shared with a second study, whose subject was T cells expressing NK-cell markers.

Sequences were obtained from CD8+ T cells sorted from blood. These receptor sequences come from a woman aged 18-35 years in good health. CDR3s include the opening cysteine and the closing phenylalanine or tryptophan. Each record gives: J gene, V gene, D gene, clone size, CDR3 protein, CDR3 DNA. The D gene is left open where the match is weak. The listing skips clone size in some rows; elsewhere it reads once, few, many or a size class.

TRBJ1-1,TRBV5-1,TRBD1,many,CASSYIKTGGRSEAFF,TGCGCCAGCAGCTATATAAAGACAGGGGGAAGATCGGAAGCTTTCTTT
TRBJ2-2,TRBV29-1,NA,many,CSVEEGSGGELFF,TGCAGCGTTGAGGAGGGGAGCGGCGGGGAGCTGTTTTTT
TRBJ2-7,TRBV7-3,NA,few,CASSLGGLRPNEQYF,TGTGCCAGCAGCTTGGGGGGACTTAGACCTAACGAGCAGTACTTC
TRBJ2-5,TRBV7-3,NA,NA,CASSPLSGETQYF,TGTGCCAGCAGCCCTCTAAGTGGAGAGACCCAGTACTTC
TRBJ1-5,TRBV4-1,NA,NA,CASSQDSRYSNQPQHF,TGCGCCAGCAGCCAAGACTCAAGGTATAGCAATCAGCCCCAGCATTTT
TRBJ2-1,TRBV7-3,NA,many,CASSLGPEQFF,TGTGCCAGCAGCCTGGGACCAGAGCAGTTCTTC
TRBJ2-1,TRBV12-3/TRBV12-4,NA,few,CASRPVSGQHFNEQFF,TGTGCCAGCAGGCCGGTTAGCGGCCAACACTTTAATGAGCAGTTCTTC
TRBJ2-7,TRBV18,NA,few,CASSPYGFPYEQYF,TGTGCCAGCTCGCCGTATGGATTTCCCTACGAGCAGTACTTC
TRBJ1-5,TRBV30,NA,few,CAWALSNQPQHF,TGTGCCTGGGCTTTGAGCAATCAGCCCCAGCATTTT
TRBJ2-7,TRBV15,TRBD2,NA,CATSRDVAGGYEQYF,TGTGCCACCAGCAGAGATGTAGCGGGCGGCTACGAGCAGTACTTC
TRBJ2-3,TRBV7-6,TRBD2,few,CASSPTTSGFTDTQYF,TGTGCCAGCAGCCCTACGACTAGCGGGTTTACAGATACGCAGTATTTT